This T cell receptor (beta chain) was recovered during a study of blood T cells in healthy people across ages. Study outcomes and limitations: No conclusive comparison of naive versus antigen-experienced cells was possible with unsorted PBMCs. Changes seen in expanded clonotypes were possibly confounded by donor CMV status left unknown.

For this clonotype: Its matching antigen is unknown.

PCR was performed a second time for about 6 to 12 cycles using a sample-barcoded 5' primer and a J-beta primer mix. The yield of each sample was at least 2.5 million CDR3-containing paired-end reads. TCRdb re-derived calls from the 5' RACE reads in MiXCR, one entry per CDR3 protein. Here the sample spans roughly 640,000 distinct CDR3 sequences, about 30% being singletons. The sample was blood. This TCR derives from an elderly woman in good health.

The CDR3 DNA sequence: TGTGCCAGCACCACCCGTCCCAGCAGAGACAATCAGCCCCAGCATTTT. It encodes CASTTRPSRDNQPQHF. The chain uses TRBV6-6 and TRBJ1-5, with D hard to call. This CDR3 region has 16 residues. Germline lookup yields CDR1 MNHNY and CDR2 SVGAGI (reference sequence). V dropped 7 bases and J dropped 3 bases, with 19 bases sitting between them.